These 2 T cell receptor beta chains came from one sample sequenced in a study of cytomegalovirus exposure and HLA in healthy donors. A multiplex PCR was run with 60 Vbeta primers and 13 Jbeta primers. Profiled with immunoSEQ multiplex PCR; TCRdb holds only in-frame clones, not every one. The profile shows approximately 220,000 clones, 82% of them singletons. The sample was PBMCs. Receptors originate from a middle-aged man in good health and CMV-seropositive.

Here the CDR3 reads CASRWGENTEAFF. DNA for the CDR3: TGTGCCAGTAGATGGGGGGAGAACACTGAAGCTTTCTTT. The V gene is TRBV19, the J gene TRBJ1-1, with D perhaps TRBD1 (5 bases). V was cut by 6 bases and J by 1 base, with 9 bases left in between. The length of the CDR3 is 13 residues. The germline gives CDR1 LNHDA, CDR2 SQIVND (reference sequence). Full variable domain (outside the CDR3, taken from reference TRBV19 and TRBJ1-1): DGGITQSPKYLFRKEGQNVTLSCEQNLNHDAMYWYRQDPGQGLRLIYYSQIVNDFQKGDIAEGYSVSREKKESFPLTVTSAQKNPTAFYLCASRWGENTEAFFGQGTRLTVV.

The chain links TRBV5-1 to TRBJ2-5; 8 bases fit TRBD1. Germline assignment: CDR1 SGHRS and CDR2 YFSETQ. Unmatched junction bases numbered 5, after V lost 1 base and J lost 3 bases. The CDR3 extends over 15 amino acids. The CDR3 reads CASSLPGGTKETQYF. CDR3 DNA: TGCGCCAGCAGCTTGCCAGGGGGCACAAAAGAGACCCAGTACTTC.